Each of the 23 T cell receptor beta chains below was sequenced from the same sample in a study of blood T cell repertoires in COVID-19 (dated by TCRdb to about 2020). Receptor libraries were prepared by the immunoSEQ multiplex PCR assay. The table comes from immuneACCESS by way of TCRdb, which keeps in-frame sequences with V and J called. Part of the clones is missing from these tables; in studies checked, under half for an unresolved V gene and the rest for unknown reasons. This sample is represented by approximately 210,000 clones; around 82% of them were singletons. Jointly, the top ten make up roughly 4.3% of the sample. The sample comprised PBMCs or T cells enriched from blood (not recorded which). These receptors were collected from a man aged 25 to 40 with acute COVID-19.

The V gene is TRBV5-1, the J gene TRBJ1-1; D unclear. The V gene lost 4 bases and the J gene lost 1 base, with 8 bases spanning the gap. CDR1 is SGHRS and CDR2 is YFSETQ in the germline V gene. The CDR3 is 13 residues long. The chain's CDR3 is CASSLPGNTEAFF. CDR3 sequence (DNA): TGCGCCAGCAGCCTTCCAGGGAACACTGAAGCTTTCTTT.

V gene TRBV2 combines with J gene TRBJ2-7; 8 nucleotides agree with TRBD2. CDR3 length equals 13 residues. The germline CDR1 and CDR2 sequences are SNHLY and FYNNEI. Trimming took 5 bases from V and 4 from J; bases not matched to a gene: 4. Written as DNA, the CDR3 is TGTGCCAGCAGTAGGACGGGAGGGTACGAGCAGTACTTC. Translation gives CASSRTGGYEQYF. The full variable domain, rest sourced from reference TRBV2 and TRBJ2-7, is EPEVTQTPSHQVTQMGQEVILRCVPISNHLYFYWYRQILGQKVEFLVSFYNNEISEKSEIFDDQFSVERPDGSNFTLKIRSTKLEDSAMYFCASSRTGGYEQYFGPGTRLTVT.

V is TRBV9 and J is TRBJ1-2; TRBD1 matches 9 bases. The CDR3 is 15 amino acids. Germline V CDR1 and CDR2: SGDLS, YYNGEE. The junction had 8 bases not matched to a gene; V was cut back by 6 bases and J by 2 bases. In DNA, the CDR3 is TGTGCCAGCACCGAGAGGGACAGGGTCAACTATGGCTACACCTTC. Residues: CASTERDRVNYGYTF.

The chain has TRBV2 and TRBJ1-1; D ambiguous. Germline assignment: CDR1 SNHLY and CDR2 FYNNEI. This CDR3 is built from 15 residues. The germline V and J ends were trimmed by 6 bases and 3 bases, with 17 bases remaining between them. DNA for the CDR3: TGTGCCAGCAGGGCTCGTGGAGGAAGCGACACTGAAGCTTTCTTT. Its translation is CASRARGGSDTEAFF. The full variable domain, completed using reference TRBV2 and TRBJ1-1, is EPEVTQTPSHQVTQMGQEVILRCVPISNHLYFYWYRQILGQKVEFLVSFYNNEISEKSEIFDDQFSVERPDGSNFTLKIRSTKLEDSAMYFCASRARGGSDTEAFFGQGTRLTVV.

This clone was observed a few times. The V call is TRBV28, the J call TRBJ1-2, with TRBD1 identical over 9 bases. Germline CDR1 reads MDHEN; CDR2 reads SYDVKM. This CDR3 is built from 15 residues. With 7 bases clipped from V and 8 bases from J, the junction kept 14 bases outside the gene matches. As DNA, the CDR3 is TGTGCCAGCAATCCTTCCTCGGACAGGGGTAGGGGCTACACCTTC. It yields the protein CASNPSSDRGRGYTF.

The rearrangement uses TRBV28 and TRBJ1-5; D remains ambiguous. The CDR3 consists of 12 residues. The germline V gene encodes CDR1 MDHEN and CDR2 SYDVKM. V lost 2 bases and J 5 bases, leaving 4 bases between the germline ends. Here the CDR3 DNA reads TGTGCCAGCAGTTTAAGCTATCAGCCCCAGCATTTT. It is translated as CASSLSYQPQHF.

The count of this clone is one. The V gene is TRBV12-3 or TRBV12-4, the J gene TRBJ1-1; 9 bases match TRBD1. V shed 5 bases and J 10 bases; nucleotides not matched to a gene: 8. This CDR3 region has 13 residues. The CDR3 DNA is TGTGCCAGCAGTCGAAGGACAGGGGAGAGAGCTTTCTTT. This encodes CASSRRTGERAFF.

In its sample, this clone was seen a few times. CDR3 sequence: CASSLADFTETQYF. The CDR3 DNA reads as TGTGCCAGCAGCTTAGCGGACTTTACGGAGACCCAGTACTTC. V gene TRBV7-9 combines with J gene TRBJ2-5, with a weak D call TRBD2 (5 bases). Germline V CDR1 and CDR2: SEHNR, FQNEAQ (reference sequence). The CDR3 sequence is 14 residues long. The V gene lost 0 bases and the J gene lost 5 bases, with 10 bases spanning the gap.

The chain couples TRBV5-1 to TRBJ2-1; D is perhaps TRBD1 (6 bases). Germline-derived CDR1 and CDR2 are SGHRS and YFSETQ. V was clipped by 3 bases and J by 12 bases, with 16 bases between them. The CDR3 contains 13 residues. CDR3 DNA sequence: TGCGCCAGCAGCTCCCAGGGGCTTGGAGGGCAGTTCTTC. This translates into CASSSQGLGGQFF.

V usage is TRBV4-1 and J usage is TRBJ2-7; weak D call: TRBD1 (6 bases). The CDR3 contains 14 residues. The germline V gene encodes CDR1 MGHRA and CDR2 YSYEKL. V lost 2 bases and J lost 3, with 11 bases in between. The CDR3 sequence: CASSQIEQGYEQYF. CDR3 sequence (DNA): TGCGCCAGCAGCCAAATCGAACAGGGCTACGAGCAGTACTTC.

The CDR3 DNA sequence: TGTGCCAGCAGTATAACAGGGGATCCTAGGACTGAAGCTTTCTTT. Translating it yields CASSITGDPRTEAFF. V is TRBV28 and J is TRBJ1-1; 7 positions match TRBD1. CDR3 size: 15 residues. Trimming cost V 5 bases and J 5 bases; bases outside gene matches: 11. Germline V CDR1 and CDR2: MDHEN, SYDVKM.

DNA of the CDR3: TGTGCCAGCTCAGTGACAGGGGCCCATGAAGCTTTCTTT. Protein product: CASSVTGAHEAFF. The gene calls are TRBV18 and TRBJ1-1, with 8 bases identical to TRBD1. The CDR3 totals 13 residues. V trimming: 5 bases; J trimming: 7 bases; junction bases outside the gene matches: 6. CDR1 is KGHSH, CDR2 LQKENI, per germline.

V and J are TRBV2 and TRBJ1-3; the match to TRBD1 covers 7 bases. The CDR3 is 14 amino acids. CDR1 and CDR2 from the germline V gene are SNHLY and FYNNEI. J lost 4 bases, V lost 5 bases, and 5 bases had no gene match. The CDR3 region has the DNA TGTGCCAGCAGTATAGGGGGCGCAGGAAACACCATATATTTT. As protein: CASSIGGAGNTIYF.

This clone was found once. DNA of the CDR3: TGTGCCAGCAGCCAAGATCAGAAACCGAACACTGAAGCTTTCTTT. Translating it yields CASSQDQKPNTEAFF. V gene TRBV3-1 (or the pseudogene TRBV3-2) combines with J gene TRBJ1-1; unclear D gene. The V and J ends lost 0 bases and 1 base respectively, with 9 bases between them. CDR1 is LGHDT, CDR2 YNNKEL, per germline (reference sequence). The CDR3 runs 15 residues.

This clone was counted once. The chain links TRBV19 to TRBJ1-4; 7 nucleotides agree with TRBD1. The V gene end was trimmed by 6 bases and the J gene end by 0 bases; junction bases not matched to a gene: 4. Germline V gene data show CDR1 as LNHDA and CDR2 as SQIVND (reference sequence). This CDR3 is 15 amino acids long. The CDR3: CASRGTAATNEKLFF. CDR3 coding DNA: TGTGCCAGTAGAGGGACAGCAGCAACTAATGAAAAACTGTTTTTT.

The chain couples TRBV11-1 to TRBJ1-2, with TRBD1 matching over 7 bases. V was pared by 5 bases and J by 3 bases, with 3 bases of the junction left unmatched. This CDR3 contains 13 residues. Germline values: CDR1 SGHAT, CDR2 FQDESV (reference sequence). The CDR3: CASSPQGDYGYTF. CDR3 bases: TGTGCCAGCAGCCCCCAGGGGGACTATGGCTACACCTTC.

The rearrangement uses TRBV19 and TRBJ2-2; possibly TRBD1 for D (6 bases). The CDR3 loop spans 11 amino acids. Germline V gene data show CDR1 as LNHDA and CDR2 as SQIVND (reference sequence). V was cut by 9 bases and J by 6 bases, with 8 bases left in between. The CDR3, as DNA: TGTGCCAGCCACAGGGCCGGGGAGCTGTTTTTT. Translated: CASHRAGELFF.

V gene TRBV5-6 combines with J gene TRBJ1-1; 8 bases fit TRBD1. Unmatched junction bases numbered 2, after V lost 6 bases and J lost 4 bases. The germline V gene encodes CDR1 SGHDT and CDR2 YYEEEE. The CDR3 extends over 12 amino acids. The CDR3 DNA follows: TGTGCCAGCACCAGGGGGCCCACTGAAGCTTTCTTT. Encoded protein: CASTRGPTEAFF.

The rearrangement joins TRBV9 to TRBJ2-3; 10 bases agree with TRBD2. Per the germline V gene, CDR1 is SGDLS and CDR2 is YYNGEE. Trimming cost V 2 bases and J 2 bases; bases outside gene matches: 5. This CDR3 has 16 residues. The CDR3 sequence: CASSVYSGGNTDTQYF. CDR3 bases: TGTGCCAGCAGCGTCTATAGCGGGGGGAACACAGATACGCAGTATTTT.

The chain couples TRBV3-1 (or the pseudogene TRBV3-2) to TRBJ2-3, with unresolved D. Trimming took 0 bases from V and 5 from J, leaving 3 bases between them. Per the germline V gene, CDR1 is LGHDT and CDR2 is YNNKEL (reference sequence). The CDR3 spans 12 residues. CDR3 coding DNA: TGTGCCAGCAGCCAAGATCGAGATACGCAGTATTTT. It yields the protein CASSQDRDTQYF.

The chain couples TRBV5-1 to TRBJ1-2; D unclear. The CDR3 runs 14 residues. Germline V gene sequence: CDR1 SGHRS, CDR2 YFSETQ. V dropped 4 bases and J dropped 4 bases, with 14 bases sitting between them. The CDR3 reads CASSLGSEGYGYTF. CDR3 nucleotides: TGCGCCAGCAGCCTTGGGTCGGAGGGCTATGGCTACACCTTC.

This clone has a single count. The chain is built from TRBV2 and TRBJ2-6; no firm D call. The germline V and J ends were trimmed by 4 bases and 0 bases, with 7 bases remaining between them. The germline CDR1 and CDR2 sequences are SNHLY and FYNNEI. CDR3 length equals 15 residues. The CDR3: CASSAGTSGANVLTF. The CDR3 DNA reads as TGTGCCAGCAGTGCAGGAACCTCTGGGGCCAACGTCCTGACTTTC.

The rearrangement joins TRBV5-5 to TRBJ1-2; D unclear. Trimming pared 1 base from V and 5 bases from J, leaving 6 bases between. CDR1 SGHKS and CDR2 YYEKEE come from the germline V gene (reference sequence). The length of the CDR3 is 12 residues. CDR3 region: CASSLYRYGYTF. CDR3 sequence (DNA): TGTGCCAGCAGCTTGTATAGATATGGCTACACCTTC.